These 19 T cell receptor beta chains originate from one sample sequenced in a study of T cell responses to AZD1222 COVID-19 vaccine (dated by TCRdb to the early 2020s). The intended sense of this specimen's time point label: about 28 days (+/-7) after the second vaccine dose. Libraries were prepared through the immunoSEQ multiplex PCR assay. Not all clones reach the TCRdb copy of this immuneACCESS table, which keeps in-frame sequences only. Checked studies attribute under half of the gap to unresolved V genes and leave the rest unexplained. This sample lists 150,000 to 200,000 clones; just over 90% were detected once. The ten largest clones capture 1% to 1.5% of the sample. Sequenced material: peripheral blood, taken 28 days after the second AZD1222 dose. Receptor source: an adult who received the AZD1222 COVID-19 vaccine.

The chain uses TRBV7-6 and TRBJ1-4; perhaps TRBD1 as D (6 bases). Trimming stripped 1 base from V and 8 bases from J, with 14 bases between. Germline V CDR1 and CDR2: SGHVS, FNYEAQ. This CDR3 is built from 15 residues. The CDR3 spells CASSLDWGAGEKLFF. The CDR3 DNA reads as TGTGCCAGCAGCTTAGATTGGGGGGCGGGAGAAAAACTGTTTTTT.

The chain recombines TRBV12-3 or TRBV12-4 with TRBJ1-2; the D gene is possibly TRBD1 (5 bases). The CDR3 spans 13 residues. Trimming stripped 0 bases from V and 4 bases from J, with 6 bases between. CDR3 in amino acids: CASSLAGPYGYTF. DNA of the CDR3: TGTGCCAGCAGTTTAGCGGGGCCCTATGGCTACACCTTC.

This chain links TRBV27 with TRBJ2-2; perhaps TRBD2 as D (6 bases). Trimming shortened V by 1 base and J by 4 bases, and 13 bases separated the two germline ends. From germline, CDR1 is MNHEY and CDR2 SMNVEV (reference sequence). The CDR3 runs 16 residues. The CDR3 sequence: CASSLWTGGGTGELFF. In DNA, the CDR3 is TGTGCCAGCAGTTTATGGACCGGGGGTGGCACCGGGGAGCTGTTTTTT.

The gene calls are TRBV7-2 and TRBJ1-3; D call uncertain. Trimming cost V 1 base and J 5 bases, with 6 bases left between them. CDR1 is SGHTA, CDR2 FQGNSA, per germline. The CDR3 is made up of 13 amino acids. The CDR3 sequence: CASSLDLRNTIYF. CDR3 in DNA: TGTGCCAGCAGCTTAGACCTGCGAAACACCATATATTTT. Looking up the rest from reference TRBV7-2 and TRBJ1-3 gives the full variable domain: GAGVSQSPSNKVTEKGKDVELRCDPISGHTALYWYRQSLGQGLEFLIYFQGNSAPDKSGLPSDRFSAERTGGSVSTLTIQRTQQEDSAVYLCASSLDLRNTIYFGEGSWLTVV.

The chain links TRBV13 to TRBJ1-2; D gene uncertain. Trimming pared 0 bases from V and 4 bases from J, leaving 9 bases between. Germline V lookup: CDR1 PRHDT, CDR2 FYEKMQ (reference sequence). This CDR3 is 14 amino acids long. The CDR3 region is CASSLGGYPYGYTF. The CDR3 DNA sequence: TGTGCCAGCAGCTTAGGGGGGTACCCCTATGGCTACACCTTC.

The chain links TRBV28 to TRBJ2-7; the match to TRBD1 covers 8 bases. CDR3 length: 20 amino acids. Germline CDR1 and CDR2: MDHEN and SYDVKM. With V trimmed by 5 bases and J by 7 bases, 28 bases remained unmatched. The CDR3 region is CASSPGRDRLEIGGLREQYF. In DNA form, the CDR3 reads TGTGCCAGCAGTCCAGGCAGGGACAGGTTGGAAATAGGAGGGCTACGAGAGCAGTACTTC.

This chain connects TRBV6-2 or TRBV6-3 to TRBJ2-3; TRBD2 matches 9 bases. After removal of 0 bases from V and 1 base from J, the junction contained 11 bases not matched to a gene. Germline V gene lookup returns CDR1 MNHEY and CDR2 SVGEGT. The CDR3 length is 19 residues. CDR3 protein: CASSYSPAGGLAGTDTQYF. In DNA form, the CDR3 reads TGTGCCAGCAGTTACTCCCCTGCGGGAGGGCTTGCTGGCACAGATACGCAGTATTTT.

This rearrangement joins TRBV28 to TRBJ1-1; maybe TRBD1 (5 bases). The CDR3 is 16 residues long. In germline, CDR1 is MDHEN, CDR2 SYDVKM. V was trimmed by 0 bases and J by 6 bases, leaving 17 bases between them. CDR3 sequence: CASSLWAQGDSSEAFF. CDR3 nucleotide sequence: TGTGCCAGCAGTTTATGGGCTCAGGGAGACTCCTCTGAAGCTTTCTTT.

About this clone itself: Other DNA sequences in the same sample also yield this CDR3. The V gene is TRBV5-1, the J gene TRBJ1-4, with D unclear. The CDR3 is made up of 13 amino acids. Trimming took 1 base from V and 5 from J, leaving 6 bases between them. The germline V gene has CDR1 SGHRS and CDR2 YFSETQ. The CDR3 loop is CASSLSPNEKLFF. The CDR3 DNA reads as TGCGCCAGCAGCTTGAGCCCGAATGAAAAACTGTTTTTT.

The rearrangement links TRBV7-9 to TRBJ2-1; 10 nucleotides agree with TRBD2. Trimming removed 5 bases from V and 5 bases from J; junction bases left unmatched: 6. This CDR3 is 15 amino acids long. The germline CDR1 and CDR2 sequences are SEHNR and FQNEAQ (reference sequence). The CDR3 region is CASSQRGGAHNEQFF. In DNA, the CDR3 is TGTGCCAGCAGCCAGCGGGGGGGAGCCCACAATGAGCAGTTCTTC. Supplemented by reference TRBV7-9 and TRBJ2-1, the full variable domain reads DTGVSQNPRHKITKRGQNVTFRCDPISEHNRLYWYRQTLGQGPEFLTYFQNEAQLEKSRLLSDRFSAERPKGSFSTLEIQRTEQGDSAMYLCASSQRGGAHNEQFFGPGTRLTVL.

V and J are TRBV30 and TRBJ1-1; D not resolved. Germline values: CDR1 GTSNPN, CDR2 SVGIG (reference sequence). Trimming removed 2 bases at V and 5 bases at J, with 12 bases between. The CDR3 extends over 13 amino acids. For the CDR3, the DNA is TGTGCCTGGAGTAACGACGGAGGGACTGAAGCTTTCTTT. Its translation is CAWSNDGGTEAFF.

For the CDR3, the DNA is TGTGCCAGCAGCCAGGTGGAGGGGAAAATTTACGGCACTGAAGCTTTCTTT. Its translation is CASSQVEGKIYGTEAFF. V and J are TRBV6-2 or TRBV6-3 and TRBJ1-1; D is possibly TRBD1 (5 bases). Germline-derived CDR1 and CDR2 are MNHEY and SVGEGT. V lost 6 bases to trimming and J lost 4 bases, with 24 bases between them. This CDR3 contains 17 residues.

The rearrangement joins TRBV6-2 or TRBV6-3 to TRBJ1-2; no definite D call. Per the germline V gene, CDR1 is MNHEY and CDR2 is SVGEGT. This CDR3 has 13 amino acids. The germline V and J ends were trimmed by 2 bases and 8 bases, with 12 bases remaining between them. The CDR3 DNA sequence: TGTGCCAGCAGTTACACCGGACTCTTCGGCTACACCTTC. It codes for CASSYTGLFGYTF.

V gene TRBV5-1 combines with J gene TRBJ1-2; a weak D match, TRBD1 (6 bases). The CDR3 is 13 amino acids. V dropped 0 bases and J dropped 7 bases, with 10 bases sitting between them. CDR1 and CDR2 from the germline V gene are SGHRS and YFSETQ. Here the CDR3 reads CASSLARGSGYTF. The CDR3 DNA reads as TGCGCCAGCAGCTTGGCCAGGGGAAGTGGCTACACCTTC. Full variable domain (remainder filled in from reference TRBV5-1 and TRBJ1-2): KAGVTQTPRYLIKTRGQQVTLSCSPISGHRSVSWYQQTPGQGLQFLFEYFSETQRNKGNFPGRFSGRQFSNSRSEMNVSTLELGDSALYLCASSLARGSGYTFGSGTRLTVV.

V usage is TRBV6-5 and J usage is TRBJ2-1, with D unresolved. Germline V gene data show CDR1 as MNHEY and CDR2 as SVGAGI. The CDR3 covers 15 residues. V was shortened by 6 bases and J by 0 bases, with 12 bases between the two germline ends. For the CDR3, the DNA is TGTGCCAGCAGGGCACGGGTGAGCTCCTACAATGAGCAGTTCTTC. Translation: CASRARVSSYNEQFF.

V gene TRBV24-1 combines with J gene TRBJ2-1; D perhaps matches TRBD2 (6 bases). From germline, CDR1 is KGHDR and CDR2 SFDVKD. This CDR3 spans 15 amino acids. The V gene lost 4 bases and the J gene lost 5 bases, with 14 bases spanning the gap. The CDR3 DNA follows: TGTGCCACCAGTGAGGCCGGGACTCCCAACAATGAGCAGTTCTTC. Its protein is CATSEAGTPNNEQFF.

The genes are TRBV6-2 or TRBV6-3 and TRBJ2-3; a weak D match, TRBD2 (6 bases). Germline V gene data show CDR1 as MNHEY and CDR2 as SVGEGT. The V gene lost 5 bases and the J gene lost 2 bases, with 17 bases spanning the gap. There are 16 residues in the CDR3. The CDR3, as DNA: TGTGCCAGCAGTGTCTCGGGACTTTTGATCACAGATACGCAGTATTTT. This sequence encodes CASSVSGLLITDTQYF.

J is TRBJ1-2 and V is TRBV30; possible D gene TRBD1, 5 bases. Per the germline V gene, CDR1 is GTSNPN and CDR2 is SVGIG (reference sequence). Trimming removed 1 base at V and 0 bases at J, with 6 bases between. The CDR3 contains 13 residues. The CDR3 protein is CAWSGGANYGYTF. The DNA of the CDR3 is TGTGCCTGGAGTGGGGGGGCTAACTATGGCTACACCTTC.

This chain joins TRBV3-1 (or the pseudogene TRBV3-2) and TRBJ1-3; the D gene is possibly TRBD1 (6 bases). The length of the CDR3 is 14 residues. CDR1 and CDR2 from the germline V gene are LGHDT and YNNKEL (reference sequence). V lost 3 bases, J lost 1 base, and 7 bases lay in between. The CDR3, as DNA: TGTGCCAGCAGCCACCAGGGGTCTGGAAACACCATATATTTT. Translation: CASSHQGSGNTIYF.